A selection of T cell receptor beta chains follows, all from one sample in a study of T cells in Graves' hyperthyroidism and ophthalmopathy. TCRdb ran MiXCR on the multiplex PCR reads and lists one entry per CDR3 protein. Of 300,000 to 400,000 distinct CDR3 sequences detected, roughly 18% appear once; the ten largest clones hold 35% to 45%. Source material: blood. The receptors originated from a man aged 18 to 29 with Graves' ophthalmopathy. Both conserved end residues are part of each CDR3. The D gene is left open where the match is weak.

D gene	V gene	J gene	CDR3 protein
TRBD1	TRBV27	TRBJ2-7	CASSLYGTGSYEQYF
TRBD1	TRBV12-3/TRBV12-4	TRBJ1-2	CASSHLDREGGYTF
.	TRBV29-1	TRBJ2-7	CSGTFLGEQYF
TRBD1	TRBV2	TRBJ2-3	CAIGTVGTDTQYF
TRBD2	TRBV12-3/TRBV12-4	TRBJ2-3	CASSPAPGLEAQYF
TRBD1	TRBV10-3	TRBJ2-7	CAISRDRGYEQYF
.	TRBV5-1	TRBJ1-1	CASRTAGTLNTEAFF
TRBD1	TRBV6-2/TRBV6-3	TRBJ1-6	CASSYSDRDYNSPLHF
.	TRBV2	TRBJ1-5	CASSGFQGAQHF
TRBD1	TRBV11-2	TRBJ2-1	CASSYRVMTGGTEQFF
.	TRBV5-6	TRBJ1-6	CASSLGSEDLNSPLHF
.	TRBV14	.	CASSQGNEQFF
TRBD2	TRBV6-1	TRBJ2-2	CASTGGGNTGELFF
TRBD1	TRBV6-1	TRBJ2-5	CASSEGGQGVTQYF
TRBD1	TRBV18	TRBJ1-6	CASSGTGDSPLHF
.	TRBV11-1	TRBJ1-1	CASSLALGGEAFF
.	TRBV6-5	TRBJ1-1	CASSYAGPGTEAFF
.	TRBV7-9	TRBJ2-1	CASSFSSGYYNEQFF
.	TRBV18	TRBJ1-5	CASPGLGKQPQHF
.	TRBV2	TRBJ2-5	CASTASQETQYF
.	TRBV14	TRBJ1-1	CASSQVRRDTEAFF
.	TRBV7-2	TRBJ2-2	CASSLSWGTGELFF
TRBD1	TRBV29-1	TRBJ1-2	CSVVPDRGDYGYTF
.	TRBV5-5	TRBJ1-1	CASSPVGYRSQGTEAFF
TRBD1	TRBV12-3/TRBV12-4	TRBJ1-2	CASSSPTGISYTF
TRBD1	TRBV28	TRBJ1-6	CASSRQGGWNSPLHF
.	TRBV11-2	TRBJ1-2	CASRFRGSYGYTF
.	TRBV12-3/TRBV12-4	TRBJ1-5	CASSFGVDRGSNQPQHF
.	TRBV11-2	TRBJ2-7	CASSLGPTGGSSYEQYF
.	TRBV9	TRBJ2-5	CASSGAGGETQYF
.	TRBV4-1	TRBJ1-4	CASSQDRLTPPDEKLFF
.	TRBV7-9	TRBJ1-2	CASSTSGRNEYGYTF
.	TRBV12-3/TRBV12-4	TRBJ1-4	CASTLLSAAANEKLFF
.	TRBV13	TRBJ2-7	CASSLGGSLDEQYF
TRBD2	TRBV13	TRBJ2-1	CASSRLAGIDEQFF
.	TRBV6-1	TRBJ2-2	CASSEGTLTGELFF
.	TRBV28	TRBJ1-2	CASSLSTEWYTF
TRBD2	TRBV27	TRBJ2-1	CASRIAGGLSYNEQFF
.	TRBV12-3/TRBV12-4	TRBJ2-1	CASTKPLGFNEQFF
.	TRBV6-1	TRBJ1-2	CATQQGADYGYTF
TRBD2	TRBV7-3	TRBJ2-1	CASSLMASGGVSYNEQFF
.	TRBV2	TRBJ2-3	CASSEVMGISDTQYF
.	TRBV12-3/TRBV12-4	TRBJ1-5	CASSITPTVTQPQHF